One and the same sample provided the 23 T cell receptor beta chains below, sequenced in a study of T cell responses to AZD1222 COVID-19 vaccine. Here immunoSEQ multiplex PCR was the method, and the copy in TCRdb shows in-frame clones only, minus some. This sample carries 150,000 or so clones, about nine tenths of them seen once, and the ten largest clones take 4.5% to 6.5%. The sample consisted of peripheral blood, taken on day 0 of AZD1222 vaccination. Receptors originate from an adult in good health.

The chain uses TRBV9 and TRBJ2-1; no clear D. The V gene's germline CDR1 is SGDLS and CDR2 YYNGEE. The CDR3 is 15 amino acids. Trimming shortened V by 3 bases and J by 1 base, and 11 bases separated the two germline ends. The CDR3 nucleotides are TGTGCCAGCAGCGGGCGTGAATCTTCCTACAATGAGCAGTTCTTC. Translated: CASSGRESSYNEQFF.

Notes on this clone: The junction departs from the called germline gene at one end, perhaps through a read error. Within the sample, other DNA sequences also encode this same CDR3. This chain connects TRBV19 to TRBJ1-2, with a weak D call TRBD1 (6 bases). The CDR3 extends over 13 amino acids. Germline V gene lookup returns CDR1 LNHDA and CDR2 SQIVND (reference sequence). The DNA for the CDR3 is TGCGCCAGTAGTCGGACAGAGCTATTGGGCTACACCTTC. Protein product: CASSRTELLGYTF.

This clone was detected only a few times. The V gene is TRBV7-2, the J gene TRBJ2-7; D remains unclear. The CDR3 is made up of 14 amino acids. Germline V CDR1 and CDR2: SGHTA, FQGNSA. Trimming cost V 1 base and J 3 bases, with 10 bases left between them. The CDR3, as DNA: TGTGCCAGCAGCTTAGGGATCCAGAGCTACGAGCAGTACTTC. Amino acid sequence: CASSLGIQSYEQYF.

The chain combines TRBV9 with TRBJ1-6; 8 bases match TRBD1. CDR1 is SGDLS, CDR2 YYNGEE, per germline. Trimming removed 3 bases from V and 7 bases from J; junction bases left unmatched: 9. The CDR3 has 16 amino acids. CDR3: CASSGGTGVFNSPLHF. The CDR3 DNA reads TGTGCCAGCAGCGGAGGGACAGGAGTTTTCAATTCACCCCTCCACTTT. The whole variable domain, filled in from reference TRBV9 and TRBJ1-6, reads DSGVTQTPKHLITATGQRVTLRCSPRSGDLSVYWYQQSLDQGLQFLIQYYNGEERAKGNILERFSAQQFPDLHSELNLSSLELGDSALYFCASSGGTGVFNSPLHFGNGTRLTVT.

CDR3: CSASVPDRVSYEQYF. The CDR3 DNA reads TGCAGTGCTAGTGTCCCGGACAGGGTATCCTACGAGCAGTACTTC. This chain uses TRBV20-1 with TRBJ2-7, with TRBD1 matching 8 bases. CDR1 DFQATT and CDR2 SNEGSKA come from the germline V gene (reference sequence). The J segment lost 1 base and the V segment lost 3 bases, leaving 8 bases of the junction unmatched. This CDR3 region has 15 residues.

CDR3 in DNA: TGTGCCAGCAGCCCGAGTGGCAATCAGCCCCAGCATTTT. Protein product: CASSPSGNQPQHF. The genes are TRBV7-8 and TRBJ1-5; D ambiguous. Trimming took off 5 bases at V and 2 bases at J, with 7 bases between the two ends. There are 13 residues in the CDR3. CDR1 and CDR2 from the germline V gene are SGHVS and FQNEAQ.

The CDR3: CASSRGNSNEKLFF. The CDR3 DNA reads as TGTGCCAGCTCTAGAGGGAACTCTAATGAAAAACTGTTTTTT. This chain uses TRBV18 with TRBJ1-4; D is unresolved. The CDR3 loop spans 14 amino acids. Between the trimmed V and J ends, which lost 6 bases and 3 bases, there was a span of 11 bases. Per germline, CDR1 KGHSH and CDR2 LQKENI.

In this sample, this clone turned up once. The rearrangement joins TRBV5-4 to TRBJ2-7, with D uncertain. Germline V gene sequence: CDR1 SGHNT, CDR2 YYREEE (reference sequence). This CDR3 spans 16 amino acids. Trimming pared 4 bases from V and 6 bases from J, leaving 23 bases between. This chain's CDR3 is CASSPSGGAGYSEQYF. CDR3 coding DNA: TGTGCCAGCAGCCCCTCGGGTGGAGCAGGTTATAGCGAGCAGTACTTC.

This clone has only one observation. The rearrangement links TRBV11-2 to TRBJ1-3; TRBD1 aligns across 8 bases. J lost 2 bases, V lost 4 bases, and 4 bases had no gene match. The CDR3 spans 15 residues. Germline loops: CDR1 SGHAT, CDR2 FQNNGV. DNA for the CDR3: TGTGCCAGCAGCTACCGGACAGGGACTGGAAACACCATATATTTT. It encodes CASSYRTGTGNTIYF.

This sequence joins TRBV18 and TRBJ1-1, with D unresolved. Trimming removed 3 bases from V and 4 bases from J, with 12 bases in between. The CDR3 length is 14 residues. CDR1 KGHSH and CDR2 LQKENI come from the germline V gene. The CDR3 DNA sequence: TGTGCCAGCTCACCTCTTTTTCGGAGCACTGAAGCTTTCTTT. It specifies CASSPLFRSTEAFF. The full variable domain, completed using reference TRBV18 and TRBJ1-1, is NAGVMQNPRHLVRRRGQEARLRCSPMKGHSHVYWYRQLPEEGLKFMVYLQKENIIDESGMPKERFSAEFPKEGPSILRIQQVVRGDSAAYFCASSPLFRSTEAFFGQGTRLTVV.

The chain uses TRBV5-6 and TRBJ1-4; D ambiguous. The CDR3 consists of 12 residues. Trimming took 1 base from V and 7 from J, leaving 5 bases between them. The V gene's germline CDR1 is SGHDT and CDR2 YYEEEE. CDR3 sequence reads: CASSLFGEKLFF. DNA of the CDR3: TGTGCCAGCAGCTTGTTCGGTGAAAAACTGTTTTTT.

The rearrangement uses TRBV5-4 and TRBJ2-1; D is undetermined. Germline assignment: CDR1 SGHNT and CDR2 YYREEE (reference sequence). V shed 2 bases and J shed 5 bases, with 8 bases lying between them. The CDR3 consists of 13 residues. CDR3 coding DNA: TGTGCCAGCAGCTTCCAGACCCACAATGAGCAGTTCTTC. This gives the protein CASSFQTHNEQFF.

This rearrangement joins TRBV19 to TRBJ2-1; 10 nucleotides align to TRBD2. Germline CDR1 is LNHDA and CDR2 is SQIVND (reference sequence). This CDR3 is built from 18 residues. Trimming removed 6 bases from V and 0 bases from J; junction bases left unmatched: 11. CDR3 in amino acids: CASSFIASGSPSYNEQFF. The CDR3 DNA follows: TGTGCCAGTAGCTTTATAGCTAGCGGGAGCCCCTCCTACAATGAGCAGTTCTTC.

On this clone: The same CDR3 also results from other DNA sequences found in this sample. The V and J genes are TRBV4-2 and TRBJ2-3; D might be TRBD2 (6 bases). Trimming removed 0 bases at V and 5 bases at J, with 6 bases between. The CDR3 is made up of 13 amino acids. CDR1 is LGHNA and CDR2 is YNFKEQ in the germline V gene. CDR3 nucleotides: TGTGCCAGCAGCCAAGAGGGAGGAGATACGCAGTATTTT. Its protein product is CASSQEGGDTQYF.

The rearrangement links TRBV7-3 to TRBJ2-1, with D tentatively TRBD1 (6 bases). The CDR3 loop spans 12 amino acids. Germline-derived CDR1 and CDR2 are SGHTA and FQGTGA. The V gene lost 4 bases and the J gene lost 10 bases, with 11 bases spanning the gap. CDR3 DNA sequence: TGTGCCAGCAGCTCCGCCCAGGGGGAGCAGTTCTTC. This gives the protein CASSSAQGEQFF.

The CDR3 DNA reads as TGTGCCAGCAGCCAAGGGACAGCTGGCTACACCTTC. Translating it yields CASSQGTAGYTF. The rearrangement uses TRBV5-5 and TRBJ1-2; 7 bases line up with TRBD1. After removal of 4 bases from V and 7 bases from J, the junction contained 4 bases not matched to a gene. CDR1 and CDR2 from the germline V gene are SGHKS and YYEKEE (reference sequence). The CDR3 has 12 residues. Drawing the rest from reference TRBV5-5 and TRBJ1-2, the complete variable domain is DAGVTQSPTHLIKTRGQQVTLRCSPISGHKSVSWYQQVLGQGPQFIFQYYEKEERGRGNFPDRFSARQFPNYSSELNVNALLLGDSALYLCASSQGTAGYTFGSGTRLTVV.

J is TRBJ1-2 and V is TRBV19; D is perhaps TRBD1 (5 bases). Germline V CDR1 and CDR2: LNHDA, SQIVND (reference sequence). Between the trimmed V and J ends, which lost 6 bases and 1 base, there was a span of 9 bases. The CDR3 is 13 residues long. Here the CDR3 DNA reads TGTGCCAGTAGCCAACAGGTTAACTATGGCTACACCTTC. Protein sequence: CASSQQVNYGYTF.

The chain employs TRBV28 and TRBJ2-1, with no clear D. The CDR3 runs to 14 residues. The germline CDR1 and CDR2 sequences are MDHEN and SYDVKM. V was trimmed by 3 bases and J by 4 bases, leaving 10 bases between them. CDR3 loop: CASSLTNIYNEQFF. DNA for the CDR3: TGTGCCAGCAGTTTGACAAATATATACAATGAGCAGTTCTTC. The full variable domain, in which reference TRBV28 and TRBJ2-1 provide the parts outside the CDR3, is DVKVTQSSRYLVKRTGEKVFLECVQDMDHENMFWYRQDPGLGLRLIYFSYDVKMKEKGDIPEGYSVSREKKERFSLILESASTNQTSMYLCASSLTNIYNEQFFGPGTRLTVL.

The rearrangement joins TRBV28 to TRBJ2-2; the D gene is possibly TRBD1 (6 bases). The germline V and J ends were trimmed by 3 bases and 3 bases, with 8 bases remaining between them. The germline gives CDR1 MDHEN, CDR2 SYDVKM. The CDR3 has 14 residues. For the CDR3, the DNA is TGTGCCAGCAGTTTCACAGGGTACACCGGGGAGCTGTTTTTT. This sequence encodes CASSFTGYTGELFF.

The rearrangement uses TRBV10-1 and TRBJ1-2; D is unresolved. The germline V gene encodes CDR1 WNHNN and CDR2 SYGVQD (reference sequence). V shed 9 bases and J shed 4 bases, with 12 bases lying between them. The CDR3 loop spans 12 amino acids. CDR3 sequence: CARPDGFYGYTF. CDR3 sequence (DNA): TGCGCCAGACCGGACGGGTTCTATGGCTACACCTTC.

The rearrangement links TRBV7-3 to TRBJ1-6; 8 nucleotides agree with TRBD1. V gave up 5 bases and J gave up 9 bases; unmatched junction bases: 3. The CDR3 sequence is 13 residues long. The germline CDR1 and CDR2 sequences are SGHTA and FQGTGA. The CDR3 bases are TGTGCCAGCAGCCAGGGGGCGGGTTCACCCCTCCACTTT. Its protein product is CASSQGAGSPLHF.

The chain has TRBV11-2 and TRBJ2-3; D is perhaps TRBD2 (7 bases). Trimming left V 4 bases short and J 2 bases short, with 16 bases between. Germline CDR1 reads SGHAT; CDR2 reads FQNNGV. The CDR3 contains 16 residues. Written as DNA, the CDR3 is TGTGCCAGCAGCTCAGGGGACTACCACTACACAGATACGCAGTATTTT. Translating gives CASSSGDYHYTDTQYF.

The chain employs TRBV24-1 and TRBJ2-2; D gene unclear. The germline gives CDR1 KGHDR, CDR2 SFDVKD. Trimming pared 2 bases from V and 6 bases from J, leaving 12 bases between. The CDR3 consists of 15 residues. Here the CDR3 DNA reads TGTGCCACCAGTGATTCCGGCAGCCGTCCCGGGGAGCTGTTTTTT. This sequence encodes CATSDSGSRPGELFF.